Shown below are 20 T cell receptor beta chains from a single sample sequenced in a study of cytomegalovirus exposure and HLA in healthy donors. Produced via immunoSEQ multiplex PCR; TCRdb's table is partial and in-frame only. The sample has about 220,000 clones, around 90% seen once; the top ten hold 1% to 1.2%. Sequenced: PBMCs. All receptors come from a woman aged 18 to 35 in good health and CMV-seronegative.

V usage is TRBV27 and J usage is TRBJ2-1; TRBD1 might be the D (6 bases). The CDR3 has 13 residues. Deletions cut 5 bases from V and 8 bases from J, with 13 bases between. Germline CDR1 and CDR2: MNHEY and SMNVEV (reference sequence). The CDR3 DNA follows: TGTGCCAGCAGTCCCTTATCAGGGGATGAGCAGTTCTTC. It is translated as CASSPLSGDEQFF.

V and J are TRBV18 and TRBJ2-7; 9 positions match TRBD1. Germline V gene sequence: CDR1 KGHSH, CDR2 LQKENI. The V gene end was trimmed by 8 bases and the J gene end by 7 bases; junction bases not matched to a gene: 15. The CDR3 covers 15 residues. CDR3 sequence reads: CASRPGQGGPKEQYF. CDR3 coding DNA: TGTGCCAGCCGACCGGGACAGGGAGGCCCTAAGGAGCAGTACTTC.

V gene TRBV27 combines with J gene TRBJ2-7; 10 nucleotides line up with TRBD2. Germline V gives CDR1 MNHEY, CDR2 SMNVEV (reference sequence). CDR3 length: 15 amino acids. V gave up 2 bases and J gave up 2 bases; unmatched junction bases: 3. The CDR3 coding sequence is TGTGCCAGCAGTTTACTAGCGGGAGCCCCCTACGAGCAGTACTTC. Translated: CASSLLAGAPYEQYF.

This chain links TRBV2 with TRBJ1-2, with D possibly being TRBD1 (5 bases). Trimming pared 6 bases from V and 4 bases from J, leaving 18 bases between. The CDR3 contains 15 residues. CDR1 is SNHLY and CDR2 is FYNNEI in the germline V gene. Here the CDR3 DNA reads TGTGCCAGCAGCAACCGGGGGGGGGATCCCTATGGCTACACCTTC. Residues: CASSNRGGDPYGYTF. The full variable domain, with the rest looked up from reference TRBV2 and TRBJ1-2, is EPEVTQTPSHQVTQMGQEVILRCVPISNHLYFYWYRQILGQKVEFLVSFYNNEISEKSEIFDDQFSVERPDGSNFTLKIRSTKLEDSAMYFCASSNRGGDPYGYTFGSGTRLTVV.

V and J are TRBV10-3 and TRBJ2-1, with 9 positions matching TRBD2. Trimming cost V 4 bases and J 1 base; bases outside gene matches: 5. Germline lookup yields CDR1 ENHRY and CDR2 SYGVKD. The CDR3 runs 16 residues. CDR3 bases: TGTGCCATCAGTGTAAGGCGGGAGGGTTCCTACAATGAGCAGTTCTTC. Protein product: CAISVRREGSYNEQFF.

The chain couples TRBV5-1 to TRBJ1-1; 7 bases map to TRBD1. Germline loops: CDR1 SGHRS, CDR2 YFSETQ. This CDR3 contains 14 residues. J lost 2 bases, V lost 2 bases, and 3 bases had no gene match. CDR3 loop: CASSLQGQNTEAFF. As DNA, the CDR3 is TGCGCCAGCAGCTTACAGGGGCAAAACACTGAAGCTTTCTTT.

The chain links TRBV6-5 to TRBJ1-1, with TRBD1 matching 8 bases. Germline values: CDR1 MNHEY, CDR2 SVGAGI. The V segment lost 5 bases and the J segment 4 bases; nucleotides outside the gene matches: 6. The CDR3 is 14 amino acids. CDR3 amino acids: CASSDRGSGTEAFF. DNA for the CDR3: TGTGCCAGCAGTGACAGGGGTTCGGGCACTGAAGCTTTCTTT.

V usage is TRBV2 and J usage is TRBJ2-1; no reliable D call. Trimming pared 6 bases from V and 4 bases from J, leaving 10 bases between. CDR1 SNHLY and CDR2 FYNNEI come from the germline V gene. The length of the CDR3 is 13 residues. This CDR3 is CASRGQAYNEQFF. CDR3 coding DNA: TGTGCCAGCAGGGGTCAGGCATACAATGAGCAGTTCTTC.

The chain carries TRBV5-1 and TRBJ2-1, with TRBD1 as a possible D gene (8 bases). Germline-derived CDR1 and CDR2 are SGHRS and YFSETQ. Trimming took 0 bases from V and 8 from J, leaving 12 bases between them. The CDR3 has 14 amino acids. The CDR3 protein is CASSLGQGRDEQFF. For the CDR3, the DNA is TGCGCCAGCAGCTTGGGACAGGGGAGGGATGAGCAGTTCTTC.

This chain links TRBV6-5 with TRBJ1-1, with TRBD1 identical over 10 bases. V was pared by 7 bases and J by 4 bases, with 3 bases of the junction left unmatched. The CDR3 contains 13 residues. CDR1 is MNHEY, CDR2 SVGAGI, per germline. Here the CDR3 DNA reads TGTGCCAGCATTCGACAGGGGGCCACTGAAGCTTTCTTT. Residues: CASIRQGATEAFF.

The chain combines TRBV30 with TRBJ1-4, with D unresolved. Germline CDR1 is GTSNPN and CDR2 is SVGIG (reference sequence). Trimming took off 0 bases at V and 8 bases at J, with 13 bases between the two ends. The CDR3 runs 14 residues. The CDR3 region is CAWSVKAEAEKLFF. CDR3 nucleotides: TGTGCCTGGAGTGTAAAAGCCGAGGCGGAAAAACTGTTTTTT.

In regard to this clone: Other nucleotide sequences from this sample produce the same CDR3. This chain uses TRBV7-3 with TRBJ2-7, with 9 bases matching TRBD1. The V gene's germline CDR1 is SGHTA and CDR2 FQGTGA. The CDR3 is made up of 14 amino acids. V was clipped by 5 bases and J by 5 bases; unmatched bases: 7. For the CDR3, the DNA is TGTGCCAGCAGCCGGACAGGGGCCTCAGACGAGCAGTACTTC. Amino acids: CASSRTGASDEQYF.

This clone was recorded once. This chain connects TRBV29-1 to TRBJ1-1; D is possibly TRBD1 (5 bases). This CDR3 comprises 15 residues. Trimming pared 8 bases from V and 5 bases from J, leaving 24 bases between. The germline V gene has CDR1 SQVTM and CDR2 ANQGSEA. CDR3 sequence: CSIGPPGRGGTEAFF. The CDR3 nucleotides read TGCAGCATAGGACCCCCGGGGAGGGGTGGAACTGAAGCTTTCTTT.

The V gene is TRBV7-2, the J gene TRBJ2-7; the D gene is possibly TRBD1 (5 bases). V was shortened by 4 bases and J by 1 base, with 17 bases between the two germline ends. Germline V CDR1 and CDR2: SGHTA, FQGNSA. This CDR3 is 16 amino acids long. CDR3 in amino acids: CASSSLGQSLSYEQYF. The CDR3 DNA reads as TGTGCCAGCAGCTCCCTGGGGCAGTCCCTATCCTACGAGCAGTACTTC.

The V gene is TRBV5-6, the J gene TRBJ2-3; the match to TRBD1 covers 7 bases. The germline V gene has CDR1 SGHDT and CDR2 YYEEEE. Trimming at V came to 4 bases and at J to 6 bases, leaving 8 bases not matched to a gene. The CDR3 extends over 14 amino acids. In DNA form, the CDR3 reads TGTGCCAGCAGCGAAGGGACAGTCGGGGATACGCAGTATTTT. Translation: CASSEGTVGDTQYF.

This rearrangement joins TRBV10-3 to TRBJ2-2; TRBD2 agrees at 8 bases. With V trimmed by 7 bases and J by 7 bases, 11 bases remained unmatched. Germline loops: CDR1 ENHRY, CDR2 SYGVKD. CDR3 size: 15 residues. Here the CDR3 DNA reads TGTGCCATCAACGGACCCGGGACTAGATTCGGGGAGCTGTTTTTT. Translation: CAINGPGTRFGELFF.

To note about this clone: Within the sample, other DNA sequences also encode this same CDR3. CDR3 nucleotides: TGCGCCAGCAGCCCCAGACAGGGCACAGATACGCAGTATTTT. It encodes CASSPRQGTDTQYF. The rearrangement uses TRBV5-1 and TRBJ2-3; weak D call: TRBD1 (6 bases). Trimming left V 4 bases short and J 1 base short, with 10 bases between. The CDR3 spans 14 residues. Germline V lookup: CDR1 SGHRS, CDR2 YFSETQ.

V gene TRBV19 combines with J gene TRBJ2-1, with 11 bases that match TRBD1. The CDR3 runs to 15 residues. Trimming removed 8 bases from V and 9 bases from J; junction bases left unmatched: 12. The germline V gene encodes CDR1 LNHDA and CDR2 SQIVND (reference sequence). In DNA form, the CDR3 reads TGTGCCAGTGGACAGGGGGCTCCTCCCCCAGGTGAGCAGTTCTTC. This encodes CASGQGAPPPGEQFF.

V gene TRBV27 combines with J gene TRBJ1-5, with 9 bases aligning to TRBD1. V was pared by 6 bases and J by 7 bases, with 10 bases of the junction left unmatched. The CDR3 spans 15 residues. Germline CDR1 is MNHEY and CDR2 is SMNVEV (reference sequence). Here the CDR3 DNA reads TGTGCCAGCAGCCGAGGGACAGGGATGGGACAGCCCCAGCATTTT. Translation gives CASSRGTGMGQPQHF.

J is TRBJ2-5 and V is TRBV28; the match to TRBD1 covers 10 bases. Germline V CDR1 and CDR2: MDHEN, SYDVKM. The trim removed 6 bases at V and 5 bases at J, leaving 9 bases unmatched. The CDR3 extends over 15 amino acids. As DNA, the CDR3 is TGTGCCAGCAGCTATCCGGGACAGGGGTCGGAGACCCAGTACTTC. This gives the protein CASSYPGQGSETQYF.